The source of this TCR beta chain is a study of T cell responses to AZD1222 COVID-19 vaccine. In regard to this clone: Antigen unknown.

Assay used: immunoSEQ multiplex PCR; TCRdb lists only in-frame clones, some missing. The sample contains 120,000 to 150,000 clones, about 90% of which appear only once. Findings and caveats of the study: Sampling that yielded the repertoires occurred only after the peak T cell response. Clonal diversity was possibly underestimated, and the donors were mostly white British, with more females.

The length of the CDR3 is 13 residues. Germline-derived CDR1 and CDR2 are WSHSY and SAAADI. Trimming cost V 6 bases and J 4 bases, with 7 bases left between them. This receptor was obtained from an adult who received the MenACWY meningococcal vaccine as a control. V usage is TRBV10-2 and J usage is TRBJ2-6; D remains ambiguous. The sequencing used peripheral blood, collected 28 days after the second dose of the MenACWY control vaccine. This chain's CDR3 is CASRGAGANVLTF. The CDR3 DNA sequence: TGCGCCAGCAGGGGCGCCGGGGCCAACGTCCTGACTTTC.